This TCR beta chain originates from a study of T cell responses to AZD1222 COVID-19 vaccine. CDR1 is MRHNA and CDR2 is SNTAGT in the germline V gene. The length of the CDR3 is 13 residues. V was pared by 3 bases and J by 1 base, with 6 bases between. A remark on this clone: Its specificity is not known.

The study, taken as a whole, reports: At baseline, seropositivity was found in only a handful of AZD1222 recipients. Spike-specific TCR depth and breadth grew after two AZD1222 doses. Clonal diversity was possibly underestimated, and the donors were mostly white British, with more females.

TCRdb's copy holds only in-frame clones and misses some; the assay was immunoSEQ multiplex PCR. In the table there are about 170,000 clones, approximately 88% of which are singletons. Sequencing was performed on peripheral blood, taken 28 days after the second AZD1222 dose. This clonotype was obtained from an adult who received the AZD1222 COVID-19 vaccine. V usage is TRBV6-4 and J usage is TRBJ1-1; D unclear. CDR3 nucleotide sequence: TGTGCCAGCAGTGAGGGGAAGAACACTGAAGCTTTCTTT. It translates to CASSEGKNTEAFF.